Below, 13 T cell receptor beta chains from the same sample are listed, as sequenced in a study of identical twins. From the 5' RACE reads, TCRdb called clonotypes with MiXCR, one entry per CDR3 protein. Seen here are about 220,000 distinct CDR3 sequences, 6.5% observed once, and the top ten hold roughly 14%. These same records also appear under a second study, on T cells expressing NK-cell markers.

Sequencing input: CD8+ T cells sorted from blood. All receptors come from a woman aged 18-35 years in good health.

The chain uses TRBV9 and TRBJ2-7; 12 bases align to TRBD2. The CDR3 has 14 amino acids. V shed 5 bases and J 3 bases; nucleotides not matched to a gene: 3. Per germline, CDR1 SGDLS and CDR2 YYNGEE. DNA for the CDR3: TGTGCCAGCAGTAAGACTAGCGGGAGCTACGAGCAGTACTTC. This encodes CASSKTSGSYEQYF.

This clonotype was observed many times. This chain uses TRBV12-3 or TRBV12-4 with TRBJ1-2, with 10 bases that match TRBD1. The CDR3 is made up of 12 amino acids. J gave up 4 bases and V 11 bases, and 4 bases lay outside the gene matches. CDR3 nucleotides: TGTGCCCTGACAGGGGGCGGCTATGGCTACACCTTC. This sequence encodes CALTGGGYGYTF.

The chain couples TRBV27 to TRBJ1-2; D unresolved. CDR3 length: 13 amino acids. Germline V gene lookup returns CDR1 MNHEY and CDR2 SMNVEV (reference sequence). Trimming left V 3 bases short and J 2 bases short, with 7 bases between. CDR3 in DNA: TGTGCCAGCAGTTTCTCGGGGAACTATGGCTACACCTTC. It encodes CASSFSGNYGYTF.

At least ten counts were recorded for this clonotype. The rearrangement links TRBV7-6 to TRBJ1-1; unclear D gene. The germline V gene encodes CDR1 SGHVS and CDR2 FNYEAQ. The length of the CDR3 is 14 residues. V lost 5 bases and J lost 3, with 13 bases in between. In nucleotides, the CDR3 is TGTGCCAGCAGCCTTGGCGGGATCGACACTGAAGCTTTCTTT. It is translated as CASSLGGIDTEAFF.

The chain's CDR3 is CAWSVLRDTQYF. In nucleotides, the CDR3 is TGTGCCTGGAGTGTACTTAGGGATACGCAGTATTTT. The chain uses TRBV30 and TRBJ2-3; the D is unclear. Germline assignment: CDR1 GTSNPN and CDR2 SVGIG (reference sequence). Trimming pared 0 bases from V and 6 bases from J, leaving 7 bases between. The CDR3 is 12 amino acids.

The table lists this clonotype with a few counts. The DNA of the CDR3 is TGTGCCAGCAGCTTATATCGAGGGGTCGCAGATACGCAGTATTTT. The encoded protein is CASSLYRGVADTQYF. The rearrangement links TRBV11-2 to TRBJ2-3; possibly TRBD1 or TRBD2 for D (5 bases each). Germline values: CDR1 SGHAT, CDR2 FQNNGV. CDR3 size: 15 residues. The V end was cut by 2 bases, the J end by 4 bases, with 13 bases between.

There are many counts of this clonotype. The chain has TRBV11-2 and TRBJ2-3; 13 bases agree with TRBD2. Germline V gene sequence: CDR1 SGHAT, CDR2 FQNNGV. The CDR3 is 18 residues long. J gave up 1 base and V 5 bases, and 9 bases lay outside the gene matches. The CDR3 spells CASSLLLAGGPGTDTQYF. The CDR3 DNA sequence: TGTGCCAGCAGCCTTCTACTAGCGGGGGGGCCCGGCACAGATACGCAGTATTTT.

This chain links TRBV7-3 with TRBJ2-1, with 7 nucleotides matching TRBD2. Trimming at V came to 3 bases and at J to 7 bases, leaving 6 bases not matched to a gene. The CDR3 is made up of 14 amino acids. CDR1 and CDR2 (germline): SGHTA, FQGTGA. CDR3 loop: CASSFVGAGNEQFF. CDR3 in DNA: TGTGCCAGCAGCTTTGTGGGAGCGGGGAATGAGCAGTTCTTC.

V is TRBV27 and J is TRBJ2-2; 10 bases are a match to TRBD2. The CDR3 contains 17 residues. Germline trimming cut 2 bases from V and 5 bases from J; bases unmatched to any gene: 8. Germline CDR1 and CDR2: MNHEY and SMNVEV (reference sequence). The CDR3 is CASSLRFGLAETGELFF. The CDR3 nucleotides are TGTGCCAGCAGTTTAAGATTCGGACTAGCGGAAACCGGGGAGCTGTTTTTT.

This clonotype was observed many times. The chain recombines TRBV15 with TRBJ2-5, with D perhaps TRBD2 (5 bases). The germline V gene encodes CDR1 LNHNV and CDR2 YYDKDF (reference sequence). This CDR3 has 14 amino acids. The V end was cut by 3 bases, the J end by 6 bases, with 14 bases between. In nucleotides, the CDR3 is TGTGCCACCAGCAGGGAGGCCCCGGTAAAGACCCAGTACTTC. Its protein product is CATSREAPVKTQYF.

This clonotype was observed at least ten times. The rearrangement links TRBV7-8 to TRBJ1-1, with no clear D. Germline V CDR1 and CDR2: SGHVS, FQNEAQ. V gave up 5 bases and J gave up 0 bases, with 10 bases separating them. CDR3 length equals 14 residues. As DNA, the CDR3 is TGTGCCAGCAGCGTACGGAAGGTGAACACTGAAGCTTTCTTT. This sequence encodes CASSVRKVNTEAFF. The whole variable domain, filled in from reference TRBV7-8 and TRBJ1-1, reads GAGVSQSPRYKVAKRGQDVALRCDPISGHVSLFWYQQALGQGPEFLTYFQNEAQLDKSGLPSDRFFAERPEGSVSTLKIQRTQQEDSAVYLCASSVRKVNTEAFFGQGTRLTVV.

The chain has TRBV14 and TRBJ2-1; no clear D gene. Deletions cut 3 bases from V and 4 bases from J, with 4 bases between. This CDR3 comprises 12 residues. From germline, CDR1 is SGHDN and CDR2 FVKESK. CDR3 bases: TGTGCCAGCAGCCAGATATACAATGAGCAGTTCTTC. This translates into CASSQIYNEQFF.

This rearrangement joins TRBV14 to TRBJ2-7; D ambiguous. Between the trimmed V and J ends, which lost 1 base and 6 bases, there was a span of 4 bases. This CDR3 is 11 amino acids long. CDR1 SGHDN and CDR2 FVKESK come from the germline V gene. The CDR3 DNA is TGTGCCAGCAGCCAAGGTGTCGAGCAGTACTTC. Translation gives CASSQGVEQYF.